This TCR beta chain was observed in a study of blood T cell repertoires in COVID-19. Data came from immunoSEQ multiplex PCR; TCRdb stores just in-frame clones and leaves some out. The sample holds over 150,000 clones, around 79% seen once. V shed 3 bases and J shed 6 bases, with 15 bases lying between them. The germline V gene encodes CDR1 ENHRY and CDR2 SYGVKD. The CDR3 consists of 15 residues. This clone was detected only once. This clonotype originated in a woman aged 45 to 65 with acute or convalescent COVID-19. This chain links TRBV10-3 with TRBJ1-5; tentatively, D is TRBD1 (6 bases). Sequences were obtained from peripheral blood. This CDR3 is CAISDGGGLGQPQHF. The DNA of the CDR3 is TGTGCCATCAGTGATGGGGGGGGGCTCGGTCAGCCCCAGCATTTT.